These 11 T cell receptor beta chains originate from one sample sequenced in a study of T cell changes during pregnancy in multiple sclerosis. This table comes from immunoSEQ multiplex PCR, and its TCRdb copy is limited to in-frame clones, with some not included. Of tens of thousands of clones in the sample, about 91% were seen once. The source material was peripheral blood, sampled after pregnancy. The origin of the receptors is a female donor with multiple sclerosis, enrolled in a pregnancy study.

The chain has TRBV9 and TRBJ1-3; no firm D call. Germline CDR1 is SGDLS and CDR2 is YYNGEE. The CDR3 sequence is 13 residues long. V was shortened by 5 bases and J by 4 bases, with 10 bases between the two germline ends. This chain's CDR3 is CASRSRGGNTIYF. The CDR3 DNA is TGTGCCAGCAGGTCTCGCGGGGGAAACACCATATATTTT.

A few counts support this clone. The gene calls are TRBV12-5 and TRBJ1-2; D is perhaps TRBD1 (6 bases). The CDR3 is 14 amino acids. The V end lost 1 base, the J end lost 8 bases, and 14 bases lay between the germline ends. The germline V gene has CDR1 LGHNT and CDR2 FRNRAP. CDR3 sequence (DNA): TGTGCTAGTGGTTTGGGCCTAACAGGGCGAGGCTACACCTTC. Residues: CASGLGLTGRGYTF. The full variable domain, rest sourced from reference TRBV12-5 and TRBJ1-2, is DARVTQTPRHKVTEMGQEVTMRCQPILGHNTVFWYRQTMMQGLELLAYFRNRAPLDDSGMPKDRFSAEMPDATLATLKIQPSEPRDSAVYFCASGLGLTGRGYTFGSGTRLTVV.

The chain employs TRBV11-2 and TRBJ2-1; 10 bases match TRBD2. The CDR3 is made up of 16 amino acids. The V gene end was trimmed by 3 bases and the J gene end by 4 bases; junction bases not matched to a gene: 6. The germline V gene has CDR1 SGHAT and CDR2 FQNNGV. The CDR3 protein is CASSLELAGGYNEQFF. The CDR3 nucleotides are TGTGCCAGCAGCTTGGAGTTAGCGGGAGGATACAATGAGCAGTTCTTC. The full variable domain, in which reference TRBV11-2 and TRBJ2-1 provide the parts outside the CDR3, is EAGVAQSPRYKIIEKRQSVAFWCNPISGHATLYWYQQILGQGPKLLIQFQNNGVVDDSQLPKDRFSAERLKGVDSTLKIQPAKLEDSAVYLCASSLELAGGYNEQFFGPGTRLTVL.

The chain recombines TRBV4-3 with TRBJ1-1, with 7 bases matching TRBD1. Germline lookup yields CDR1 LGHNA and CDR2 YSLEER. The ends lost 1 base at V and 12 bases at J; junction bases unmatched: 17. The CDR3 length is 16 residues. The CDR3 sequence: CASSQGPGTLDRVTFF. CDR3 coding DNA: TGCGCCAGCAGCCAAGGACCCGGGACTCTTGACAGGGTAACTTTCTTT.

Only one count was recorded for this clone. V gene TRBV6-5 combines with J gene TRBJ1-1; no clear D gene. This CDR3 has 13 residues. The germline V gene encodes CDR1 MNHEY and CDR2 SVGAGI. Trimming took off 2 bases at V and 8 bases at J, with 12 bases between the two ends. This CDR3 is CASSYAGQDEAFF. DNA for the CDR3: TGTGCCAGCAGTTACGCGGGCCAAGACGAAGCTTTCTTT.

The V and J genes are TRBV5-1 and TRBJ1-2, with 9 bases aligning to TRBD1. Germline lookup yields CDR1 SGHRS and CDR2 YFSETQ. The CDR3 runs to 14 residues. Losses at the gene ends were 4 bases for V and 8 bases for J; bases not matched to a gene: 9. The CDR3 DNA sequence: TGCGCCAGCAGCCCCCGGGGACAGGGCGACGGCTACACCTTC. It yields the protein CASSPRGQGDGYTF.

The chain combines TRBV5-4 with TRBJ1-4; D possibly corresponds to TRBD1 (6 bases). The CDR3 runs 15 residues. The V gene lost 4 bases and the J gene lost 5 bases, with 15 bases spanning the gap. The germline V gene has CDR1 SGHNT and CDR2 YYREEE (reference sequence). In nucleotides, the CDR3 is TGTGCCAGCAGCAGGGGGAGGGTGAAGAATGAAAAACTGTTTTTT. Amino acids: CASSRGRVKNEKLFF.

V and J are TRBV7-8 and TRBJ2-7, with D perhaps matching TRBD2 (7 bases). Germline CDR1 and CDR2: SGHVS and FQNEAQ. CDR3 length: 14 residues. Trimming stripped 3 bases from V and 3 bases from J, with 12 bases between. CDR3 residues: CASSFPGEGYEQYF. As DNA, the CDR3 is TGTGCCAGCAGCTTCCCAGGGGAGGGCTACGAGCAGTACTTC. Full variable domain (rest looked up from reference TRBV7-8 and TRBJ2-7): GAGVSQSPRYKVAKRGQDVALRCDPISGHVSLFWYQQALGQGPEFLTYFQNEAQLDKSGLPSDRFFAERPEGSVSTLKIQRTQQEDSAVYLCASSFPGEGYEQYFGPGTRLTVT.

The chain carries TRBV28 and TRBJ1-4; weak D call: TRBD1 (5 bases). Germline values: CDR1 MDHEN, CDR2 SYDVKM. Trimming cost V 1 base and J 8 bases, with 20 bases left between them. The CDR3 totals 17 residues. CDR3 in amino acids: CASSLSAGIGENEKLFF. CDR3 coding DNA: TGTGCCAGCAGTTTATCCGCAGGCATAGGGGAAAACGAAAAACTGTTTTTT.

V gene TRBV5-1 combines with J gene TRBJ2-5, with TRBD2 as a possible D gene (7 bases). V was pared by 0 bases and J by 1 base, with 13 bases between. CDR3 length: 16 amino acids. Germline CDR1 SGHRS, CDR2 YFSETQ. In DNA, the CDR3 is TGCGCCAGCAGCTTGGGTGCTCGGGGGGCCCAAGAGACCCAGTACTTC. Encoded protein: CASSLGARGAQETQYF. Supplemented by reference TRBV5-1 and TRBJ2-5, the full variable domain reads KAGVTQTPRYLIKTRGQQVTLSCSPISGHRSVSWYQQTPGQGLQFLFEYFSETQRNKGNFPGRFSGRQFSNSRSEMNVSTLELGDSALYLCASSLGARGAQETQYFGPGTRLLVL.

V is TRBV5-4 and J is TRBJ1-4, with D maybe TRBD1 (6 bases). Germline values: CDR1 SGHNT, CDR2 YYREEE (reference sequence). The V end lost 4 bases, the J end lost 8 bases, and 18 bases lay between the germline ends. This CDR3 is built from 15 residues. CDR3 nucleotide sequence: TGTGCCAGCAGCGATAGGGGACAAAAAACAGAAAAACTGTTTTTT. It encodes CASSDRGQKTEKLFF.